This TCR beta chain was identified in a study of blood T cell repertoires in COVID-19 (TCRdb year 2020). Regarding the study in general: Samples from collaborators originated in the United States, Italy and Spain and spanned both the acute and convalescent phases of COVID-19. Subjects who had been exposed to COVID-19, were actively infected with it, or had recovered from it provided the deeply sampled blood TCRbeta repertoires that made up the dataset. The sample metadata nearly always contained a de-identified subject ID, COVID-19 status, age in years and sex. The material from the prospective study consisted of cDNA or gDNA derived from T cells, B-cell-depleted T cells, or PBMCs. Where available, HLA class I and class II types were taken from metadata supplied by the sample provider and were not determined by assay-based typing. The repertoires were made available in a free public database intended to serve as a resource for research on the immune response to SARS-CoV-2. Samples came from the ongoing ImmuneRACE study (first 160 participants) plus 1,254 subjects from 6 global collaborators.

The collaborating institutions used their own protocols to collect whole blood in K2EDTA tubes. For TCRbeta analysis, collaborator samples were shipped as frozen whole blood, as isolated PBMCs, or as DNA extracted from either sample type. TCRbeta CDR3 regions were amplified from genomic DNA by means of the immunoSEQ Assay, a bias-controlled multiplex PCR. The source study handled its data this way. The number of nucleated cells in each sample was estimated from the amplification of reference gene primers within the assay. Sequence reads were collapsed and filtered to measure the absolute abundance of every unique TCRbeta CDR3 rearrangement. For each sample, productive Simpson clonality was calculated by taking the square root of Simpson's diversity index across productive rearrangements. The table comes from immuneACCESS by way of TCRdb, which keeps in-frame sequences with V and J called. Part of the clones is missing from these tables; in studies checked, under half for an unresolved V gene and the rest for unknown reasons. V and J calls and clone size are given by that table; D and trimming were obtained from the DNA. Here the sample has about 70,000 clones; about four fifths occur a single time. The ten top clones hold roughly 21% of the sample.

This clone was seen repeatedly, ten times or more. It lacks a known antigen. One base away there is no much larger clone; base qualities are not given. The CDR3 goes from the cysteine to the phenylalanine over 19 residues. Of the read, only the CDR3 DNA is kept; its 57 bases are in frame from base 1. At the junction V is shortened by 5 bases and J by 6 bases; bases outside the gene matches: 24. CDR1 is given as SGHTA and CDR2 as FQGTGA, both from the germline V gene. Points the paper makes about the study in general: The amount of clinical and demographic metadata varied by source and participant and was provided uncurated.

The sequenced sample consisted of peripheral blood. Recombination linked TRBV7-3 to TRBJ2-7; TRBD2 agrees with 8 junctional bases. The TCR originated in an older man with acute or convalescent COVID-19. The CDR3 protein: CASSPGQRYLSGGPSEQYF. The DNA is as follows: TGTGCCAGCAGCCCTGGTCAGCGGTATTTAAGCGGGGGACCCTCCGAGCAGTACTTC.